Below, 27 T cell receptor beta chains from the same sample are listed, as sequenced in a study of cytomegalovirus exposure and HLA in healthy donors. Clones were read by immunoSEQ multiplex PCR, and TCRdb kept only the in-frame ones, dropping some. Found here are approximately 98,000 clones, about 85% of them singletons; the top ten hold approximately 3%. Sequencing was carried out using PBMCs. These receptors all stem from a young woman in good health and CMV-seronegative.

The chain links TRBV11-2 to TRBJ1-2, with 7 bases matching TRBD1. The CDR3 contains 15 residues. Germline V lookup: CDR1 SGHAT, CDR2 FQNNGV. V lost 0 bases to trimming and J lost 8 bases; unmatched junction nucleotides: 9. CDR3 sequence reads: CASSLDYTGVRGYTF. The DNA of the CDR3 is TGTGCCAGCAGCTTAGATTACACAGGGGTGCGGGGCTACACCTTC. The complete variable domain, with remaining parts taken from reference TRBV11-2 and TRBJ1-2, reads EAGVAQSPRYKIIEKRQSVAFWCNPISGHATLYWYQQILGQGPKLLIQFQNNGVVDDSQLPKDRFSAERLKGVDSTLKIQPAKLEDSAVYLCASSLDYTGVRGYTFGSGTRLTVV.

The CDR3 DNA is TGTGCCAGCAGTGACGCAGGGTCCTACGAGCAGTACTTC. This encodes CASSDAGSYEQYF. V usage is TRBV25-1 and J usage is TRBJ2-7, with TRBD1 as a possible D gene (5 bases). Germline CDR1 MGHDK, CDR2 SYGVNS. This CDR3 comprises 13 residues. The ends were cut back, 3 bases at V and 1 base at J, with 7 bases in the middle.

The CDR3: CASSPTREGGELFF. The DNA of the CDR3 is TGTGCCAGCTCACCGACCCGGGAGGGCGGGGAGCTGTTTTTT. The chain has TRBV18 and TRBJ2-2, with 8 bases identical to TRBD2. The CDR3 consists of 14 residues. Trimming cost V 3 bases and J 7 bases; bases outside gene matches: 4. Looked up from germline, CDR1 is KGHSH and CDR2 is LQKENI.

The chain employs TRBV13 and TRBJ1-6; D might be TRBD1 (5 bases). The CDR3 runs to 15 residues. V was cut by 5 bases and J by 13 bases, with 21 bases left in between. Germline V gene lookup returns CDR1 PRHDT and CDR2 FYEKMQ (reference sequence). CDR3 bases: TGTGCCAGCAGCAGCGGGTGGGACGGAATAAATCCCCTCCACTTT. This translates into CASSSGWDGINPLHF.

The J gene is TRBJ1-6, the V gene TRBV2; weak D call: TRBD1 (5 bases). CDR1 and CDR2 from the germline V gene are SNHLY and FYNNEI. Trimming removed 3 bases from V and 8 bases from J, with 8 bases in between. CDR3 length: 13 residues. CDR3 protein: CASSDREDSPLHF. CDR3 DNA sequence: TGTGCCAGCAGTGACAGGGAGGATTCACCCCTCCACTTT.

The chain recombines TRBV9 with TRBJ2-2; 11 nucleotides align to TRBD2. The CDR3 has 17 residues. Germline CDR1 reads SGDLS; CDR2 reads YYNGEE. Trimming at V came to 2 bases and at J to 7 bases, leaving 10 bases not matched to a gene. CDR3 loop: CASSVMVLAGGSGELFF. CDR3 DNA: TGTGCCAGCAGCGTGATGGTCCTAGCGGGGGGTAGCGGGGAGCTGTTTTTT.

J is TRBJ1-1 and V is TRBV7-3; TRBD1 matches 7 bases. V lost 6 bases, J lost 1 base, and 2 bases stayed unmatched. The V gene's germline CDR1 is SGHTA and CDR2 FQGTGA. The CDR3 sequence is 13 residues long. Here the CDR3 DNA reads TGTGCCAGCAGGAGGGGGCCGAACACTGAAGCTTTCTTT. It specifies CASRRGPNTEAFF. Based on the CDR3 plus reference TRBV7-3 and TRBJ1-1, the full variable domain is GAGVSQTPSNKVTEKGKYVELRCDPISGHTALYWYRQSLGQGPEFLIYFQGTGAADDSGLPNDRFFAVRPEGSVSTLKIQRTERGDSAVYLCASRRGPNTEAFFGQGTRLTVV.

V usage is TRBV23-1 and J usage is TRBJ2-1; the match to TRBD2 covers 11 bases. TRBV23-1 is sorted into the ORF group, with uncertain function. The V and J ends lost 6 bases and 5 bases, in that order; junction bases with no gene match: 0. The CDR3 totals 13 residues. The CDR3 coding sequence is TGCGCCAGCAGACTAGCGGGGGACAATGAGCAGTTCTTC. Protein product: CASRLAGDNEQFF.

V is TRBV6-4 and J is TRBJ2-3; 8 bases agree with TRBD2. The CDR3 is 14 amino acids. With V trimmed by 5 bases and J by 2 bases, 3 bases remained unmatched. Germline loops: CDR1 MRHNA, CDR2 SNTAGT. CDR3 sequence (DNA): TGTGCCAGCAGTCAAGCGGGGGACACAGATACGCAGTATTTT. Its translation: CASSQAGDTDTQYF.

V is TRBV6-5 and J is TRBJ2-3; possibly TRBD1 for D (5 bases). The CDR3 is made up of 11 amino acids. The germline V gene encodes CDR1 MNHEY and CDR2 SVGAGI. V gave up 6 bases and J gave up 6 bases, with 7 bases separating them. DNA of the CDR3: TGTGCCAGCAGGCAGGGTGATACGCAGTATTTT. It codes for CASRQGDTQYF.

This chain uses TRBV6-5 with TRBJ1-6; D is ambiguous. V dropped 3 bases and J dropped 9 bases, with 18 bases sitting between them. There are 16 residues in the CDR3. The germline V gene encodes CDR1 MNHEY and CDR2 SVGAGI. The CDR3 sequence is CASSYGRVRRGSPLHF. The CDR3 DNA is TGTGCCAGCAGTTATGGGCGAGTCCGACGGGGTTCACCCCTCCACTTT.

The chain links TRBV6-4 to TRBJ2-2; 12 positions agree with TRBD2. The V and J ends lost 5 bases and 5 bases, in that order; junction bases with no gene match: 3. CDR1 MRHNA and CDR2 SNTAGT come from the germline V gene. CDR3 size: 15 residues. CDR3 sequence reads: CASSSTSGGTGELFF. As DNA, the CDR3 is TGTGCCAGCAGTTCGACTAGCGGGGGTACCGGGGAGCTGTTTTTT.

For the CDR3, the DNA is TGTGCCAGTAGTGAGCAAAGAAACACCATATATTTT. Its protein product is CASSEQRNTIYF. This rearrangement joins TRBV19 to TRBJ1-3, with D uncertain. The CDR3 has 12 residues. Looked up from germline, CDR1 is LNHDA and CDR2 is SQIVND (reference sequence). The germline V and J ends were trimmed by 5 bases and 5 bases, with 7 bases remaining between them.

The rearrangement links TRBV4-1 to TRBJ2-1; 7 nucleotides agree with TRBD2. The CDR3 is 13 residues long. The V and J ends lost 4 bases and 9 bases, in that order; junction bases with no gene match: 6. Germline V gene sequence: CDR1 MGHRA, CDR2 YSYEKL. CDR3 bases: TGCGCCAGCAGCCCAGCTAGCGGCGGTGAGCAGTTCTTC. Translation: CASSPASGGEQFF.

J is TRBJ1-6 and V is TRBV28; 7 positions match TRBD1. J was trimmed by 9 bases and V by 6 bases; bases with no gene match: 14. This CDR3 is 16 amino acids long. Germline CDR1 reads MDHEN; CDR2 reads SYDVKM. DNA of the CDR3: TGTGCCAGCAGAGTACTTGACAGGGAGGTGGGTTCACCCCTCCACTTT. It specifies CASRVLDREVGSPLHF.

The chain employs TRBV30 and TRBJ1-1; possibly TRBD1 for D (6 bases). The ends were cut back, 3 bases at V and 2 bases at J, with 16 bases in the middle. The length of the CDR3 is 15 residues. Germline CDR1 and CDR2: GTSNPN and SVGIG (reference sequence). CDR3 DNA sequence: TGTGCCTGGAGGACAGGAATGAGTAGAAACACTGAAGCTTTCTTT. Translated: CAWRTGMSRNTEAFF.

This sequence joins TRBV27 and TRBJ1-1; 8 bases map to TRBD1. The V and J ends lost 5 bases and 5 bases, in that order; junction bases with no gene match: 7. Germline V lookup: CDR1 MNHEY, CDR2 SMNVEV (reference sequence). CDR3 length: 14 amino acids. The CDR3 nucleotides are TGTGCCAGCAGTGGGGGCAGGGGGCAAACTGAAGCTTTCTTT. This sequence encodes CASSGGRGQTEAFF.

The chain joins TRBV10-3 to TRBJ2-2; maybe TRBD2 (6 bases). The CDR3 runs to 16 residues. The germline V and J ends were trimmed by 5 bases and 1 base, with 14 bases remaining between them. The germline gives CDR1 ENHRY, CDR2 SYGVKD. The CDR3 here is CAISYSGTENTGELFF. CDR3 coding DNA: TGTGCCATCAGTTACTCCGGGACTGAGAACACCGGGGAGCTGTTTTTT.

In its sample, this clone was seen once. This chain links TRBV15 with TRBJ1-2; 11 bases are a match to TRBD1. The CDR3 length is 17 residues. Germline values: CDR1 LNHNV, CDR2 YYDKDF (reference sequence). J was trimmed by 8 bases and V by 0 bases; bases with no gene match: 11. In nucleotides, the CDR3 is TGTGCCACCAGCAGAGAAGGACTCGGGACAGGGGGTCGGGGCTACACCTTC. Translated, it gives CATSREGLGTGGRGYTF.

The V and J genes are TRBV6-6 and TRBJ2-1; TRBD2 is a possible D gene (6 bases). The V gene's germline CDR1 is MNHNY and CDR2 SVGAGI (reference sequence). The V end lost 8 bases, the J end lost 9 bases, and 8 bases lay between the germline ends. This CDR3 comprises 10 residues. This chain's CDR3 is CASYSGEQFF. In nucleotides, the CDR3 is TGTGCCAGCTATAGCGGTGAGCAGTTCTTC.

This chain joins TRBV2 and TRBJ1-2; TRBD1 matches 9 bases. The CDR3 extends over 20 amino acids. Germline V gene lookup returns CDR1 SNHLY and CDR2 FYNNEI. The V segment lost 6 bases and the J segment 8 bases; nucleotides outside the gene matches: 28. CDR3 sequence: CASSRYQTAGQGSVRMGYTF. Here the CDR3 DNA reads TGTGCCAGCAGCCGCTACCAGACCGCCGGACAGGGGTCAGTACGAATGGGCTACACCTTC.

The CDR3 here is CASSLPRWGGEQYF. CDR3 DNA: TGTGCCAGCAGCTTGCCTCGGTGGGGCGGCGAGCAGTACTTC. The V gene is TRBV5-6, the J gene TRBJ2-7; D is possibly TRBD1 (5 bases). This CDR3 has 14 amino acids. V lost 1 base to trimming and J lost 6 bases, with 14 bases between them. Germline CDR1 and CDR2: SGHDT and YYEEEE.

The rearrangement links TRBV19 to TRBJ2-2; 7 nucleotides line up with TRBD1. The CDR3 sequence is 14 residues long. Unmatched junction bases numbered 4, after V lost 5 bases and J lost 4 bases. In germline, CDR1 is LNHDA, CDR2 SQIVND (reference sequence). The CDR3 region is CASSAGTATGELFF. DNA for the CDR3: TGTGCCAGTAGTGCCGGGACAGCCACCGGGGAGCTGTTTTTT.

This CDR3 reads CASSVVQAGAFF. CDR3 sequence (DNA): TGTGCCAGCAGCGTAGTGCAGGCGGGAGCTTTCTTT. The genes are TRBV9 and TRBJ1-1; D remains ambiguous. Trimming took 0 bases from V and 10 from J, leaving 10 bases between them. The germline CDR1 and CDR2 sequences are SGDLS and YYNGEE. This CDR3 comprises 12 residues.

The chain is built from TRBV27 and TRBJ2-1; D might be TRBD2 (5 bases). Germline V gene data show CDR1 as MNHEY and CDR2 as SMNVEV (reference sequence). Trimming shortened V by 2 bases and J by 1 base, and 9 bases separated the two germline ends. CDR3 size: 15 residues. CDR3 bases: TGTGCCAGCAGTTTAGGGTGGGAGTCCTACAATGAGCAGTTCTTC. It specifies CASSLGWESYNEQFF.

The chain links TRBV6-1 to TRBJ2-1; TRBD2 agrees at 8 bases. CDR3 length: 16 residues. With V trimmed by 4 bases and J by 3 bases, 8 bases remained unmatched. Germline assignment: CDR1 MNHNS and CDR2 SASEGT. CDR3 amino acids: CASSATRGGYYNEQFF. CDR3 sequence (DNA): TGTGCCAGCAGTGCAACACGGGGGGGCTACTACAATGAGCAGTTCTTC.

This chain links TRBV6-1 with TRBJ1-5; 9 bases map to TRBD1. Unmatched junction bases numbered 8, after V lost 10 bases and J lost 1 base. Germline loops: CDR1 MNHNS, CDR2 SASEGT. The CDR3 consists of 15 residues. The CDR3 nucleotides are TGTGCCACCGGCGTAGGGACAGGGAGCAATCAGCCCCAGCATTTT. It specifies CATGVGTGSNQPQHF.